The 20 T cell receptor beta chains given below trace back to one sample, sequenced in a study of blood T cell repertoires in COVID-19. Measured with immunoSEQ multiplex PCR; TCRdb has only the in-frame clones, and not every one. The data show 70,000 to 75,000 clones, just over 90% seen once. Sequences were obtained from peripheral blood. The source of these receptors is a woman under 30 with acute or convalescent COVID-19.

V is TRBV11-2 and J is TRBJ2-1, with 10 bases that match TRBD2. The CDR3 has 16 amino acids. The germline CDR1 and CDR2 sequences are SGHAT and FQNNGV. The V and J ends lost 4 bases and 4 bases, in that order; junction bases with no gene match: 7. The CDR3: CASSSSRTSGYNEQFF. CDR3 nucleotide sequence: TGTGCCAGCAGCTCCTCTCGGACTAGCGGTTACAATGAGCAGTTCTTC. The full variable domain, its missing parts supplied by reference TRBV11-2 and TRBJ2-1, is EAGVAQSPRYKIIEKRQSVAFWCNPISGHATLYWYQQILGQGPKLLIQFQNNGVVDDSQLPKDRFSAERLKGVDSTLKIQPAKLEDSAVYLCASSSSRTSGYNEQFFGPGTRLTVL.

The count of this clone is one. The chain employs TRBV4-1 and TRBJ2-1; TRBD2 is a possible D gene (6 bases). The CDR3 runs to 16 residues. Germline V gene sequence: CDR1 MGHRA, CDR2 YSYEKL. Trimming took off 2 bases at V and 3 bases at J, with 14 bases between the two ends. The DNA of the CDR3 is TGCGCCAGCAGCCAACACCCGGCGGGGTTCTACAATGAGCAGTTCTTC. This encodes CASSQHPAGFYNEQFF.

This clone was found once. V gene TRBV13 combines with J gene TRBJ2-1; 7 bases map to TRBD1. Germline V gives CDR1 PRHDT, CDR2 FYEKMQ (reference sequence). Trimming cost V 5 bases and J 4 bases; bases outside gene matches: 8. The CDR3 is 15 amino acids. In nucleotides, the CDR3 is TGTGCCAGCAGCGACCGGGACAGCGAATACAATGAGCAGTTCTTC. It specifies CASSDRDSEYNEQFF.

The chain links TRBV28 to TRBJ1-4; TRBD1 matches at 7 bases. Losses at the gene ends were 6 bases for V and 6 bases for J; bases not matched to a gene: 7. CDR3 size: 14 residues. Germline loops: CDR1 MDHEN, CDR2 SYDVKM. Here the CDR3 reads CASSRNRGDEKLFF. The CDR3 DNA sequence: TGTGCCAGCAGCCGAAACAGGGGCGATGAAAAACTGTTTTTT.

J is TRBJ1-1 and V is TRBV7-9, with D hard to call. Trimming took off 5 bases at V and 3 bases at J, with 7 bases between the two ends. The CDR3 extends over 12 amino acids. CDR1 is SEHNR, CDR2 FQNEAQ, per germline (reference sequence). CDR3 loop: CASSDIYTEAFF. CDR3 in DNA: TGTGCCAGCAGCGACATTTACACTGAAGCTTTCTTT.

V is TRBV28 and J is TRBJ1-2; no clear D. This CDR3 comprises 15 residues. Trimming removed 6 bases from V and 8 bases from J, with 22 bases in between. Germline CDR1 is MDHEN and CDR2 is SYDVKM. The CDR3 loop is CASSPALPGVGGYTF. In DNA form, the CDR3 reads TGTGCCAGCAGCCCCGCCCTTCCCGGGGTAGGAGGCTACACCTTC.

V and J are TRBV2 and TRBJ1-5; weak D call: TRBD1 (5 bases). Trimming shortened V by 1 base and J by 5 bases, and 12 bases separated the two germline ends. CDR3 size: 15 residues. Germline lookup yields CDR1 SNHLY and CDR2 FYNNEI. This chain's CDR3 is CASSEEAGRDQPQHF. The CDR3 bases are TGTGCCAGCAGTGAAGAGGCAGGGAGGGATCAGCCCCAGCATTTT.

The chain uses TRBV6-5 and TRBJ2-3, with TRBD2 matching 7 bases. The V gene end was trimmed by 10 bases and the J gene end by 0 bases; junction bases not matched to a gene: 7. The CDR3 has 14 amino acids. The germline gives CDR1 MNHEY, CDR2 SVGAGI. CDR3 DNA sequence: TGTGCCACCAGGATAGCGGGTAGCACAGATACGCAGTATTTT. Its protein product is CATRIAGSTDTQYF.

J is TRBJ2-7 and V is TRBV18, with 8 bases that match TRBD1. The CDR3 has 15 amino acids. Trimming took 4 bases from V and 2 from J; bases not matched to a gene: 7. Germline V gives CDR1 KGHSH, CDR2 LQKENI. The CDR3 loop reads CASSRQPGQAYEQYF. Here the CDR3 DNA reads TGTGCCAGCTCACGACAACCGGGACAGGCCTACGAGCAGTACTTC.

This rearrangement joins TRBV14 to TRBJ2-3; 16 nucleotides agree with TRBD2. The CDR3 is 17 residues long. Germline CDR1 is SGHDN and CDR2 is FVKESK. Losses at the gene ends were 10 bases for V and 2 bases for J; bases not matched to a gene: 9. CDR3 DNA: TGTGCCACAAGCCCGGGACTAGCGGGGGGGCACACAGATACGCAGTATTTT. Its protein is CATSPGLAGGHTDTQYF.

The rearrangement joins TRBV6-4 to TRBJ2-1; D is possibly TRBD1 (7 bases). This CDR3 comprises 15 residues. The ends were cut back, 4 bases at V and 5 bases at J, with 15 bases in the middle. CDR1 MRHNA and CDR2 SNTAGT come from the germline V gene. CDR3 loop: CASSVLPGGNNEQFF. The CDR3 DNA is TGTGCCAGCAGTGTCTTGCCAGGGGGGAACAATGAGCAGTTCTTC.

This rearrangement joins TRBV10-3 to TRBJ1-5; D call uncertain. Germline CDR1 is ENHRY and CDR2 is SYGVKD. V gave up 0 bases and J gave up 4 bases, with 4 bases separating them. The CDR3 sequence is 13 residues long. DNA of the CDR3: TGTGCCATCAGTGAGTCGTTAAATCAGCCCCAGCATTTT. Amino acid sequence: CAISESLNQPQHF.

The genes are TRBV12-3 or TRBV12-4 and TRBJ2-6; no clear D. Trimming removed 6 bases from V and 2 bases from J, with 5 bases in between. The CDR3 is 13 residues long. Here the CDR3 reads CASRSTGANVLTF. Here the CDR3 DNA reads TGTGCCAGCAGATCAACTGGGGCCAACGTCCTGACTTTC.

The chain joins TRBV9 to TRBJ2-1, with 8 bases that match TRBD2. V was clipped by 3 bases and J by 6 bases; unmatched bases: 11. CDR3 length: 16 amino acids. CDR1 is SGDLS and CDR2 is YYNGEE in the germline V gene. The CDR3 protein is CASSGVGLGHSNEQFF. The CDR3, as DNA: TGTGCCAGCAGCGGGGTGGGACTAGGTCATAGCAATGAGCAGTTCTTC.

The J gene is TRBJ1-2, the V gene TRBV29-1, with D hard to call. CDR3 size: 13 residues. Germline CDR1 reads SQVTM; CDR2 reads ANQGSEA. V lost 4 bases to trimming and J lost 0 bases, with 9 bases between them. This CDR3 reads CSVGRSANYGYTF. CDR3 coding DNA: TGCAGCGTTGGAAGGAGCGCTAACTATGGCTACACCTTC.

The V gene is TRBV4-2, the J gene TRBJ2-2, with D possibly matching TRBD1 (5 bases). Trimming took off 1 base at V and 5 bases at J, with 20 bases between the two ends. The CDR3 has 18 amino acids. Germline CDR1 LGHNA, CDR2 YNFKEQ. CDR3 protein: CASSQASSRQYMTGELFF. The CDR3 nucleotides read TGTGCCAGCAGCCAAGCATCATCAAGACAGTACATGACCGGGGAGCTGTTTTTT.

The chain has TRBV13 and TRBJ1-2; the D gene is possibly TRBD1 (6 bases). Trimming stripped 4 bases from V and 0 bases from J, with 12 bases between. This CDR3 contains 15 residues. Germline V CDR1 and CDR2: PRHDT, FYEKMQ (reference sequence). The CDR3 protein is CASSSTWTANYGYTF. In nucleotides, the CDR3 is TGTGCCAGCAGCTCTACTTGGACAGCTAACTATGGCTACACCTTC.

The CDR3 is CASSSGTGVSGSYNEQFF. The CDR3 nucleotides read TGTGCCAGCAGTTCAGGGACAGGGGTTTCAGGATCCTACAATGAGCAGTTCTTC. The chain recombines TRBV6-2 or TRBV6-3 with TRBJ2-1, with 10 bases fitting TRBD1. CDR3 length equals 18 residues. V was clipped by 4 bases and J by 1 base; unmatched bases: 10. Germline values: CDR1 MNHEY, CDR2 SVGEGT.

The chain uses TRBV19 and TRBJ1-2, with D uncertain. Germline V gene data show CDR1 as LNHDA and CDR2 as SQIVND (reference sequence). Trimming pared 3 bases from V and 0 bases from J, leaving 5 bases between. This CDR3 has 13 residues. The chain's CDR3 is CASSMGANYGYTF. The CDR3 DNA is TGTGCCAGTAGTATGGGAGCTAACTATGGCTACACCTTC.

V usage is TRBV15 and J usage is TRBJ1-4; TRBD1 agrees at 8 bases. V lost 3 bases, J lost 6 bases, and 6 bases stayed unmatched. CDR1 and CDR2 (germline): LNHNV, YYDKDF (reference sequence). The CDR3 has 15 residues. The CDR3: CATSRRTGSDEKLFF. The CDR3 DNA reads TGTGCCACCAGCAGGCGGACAGGGAGCGATGAAAAACTGTTTTTT.